The sample holds a few counts of the clone carrying this T cell receptor beta chain. Its antigen is unidentified. Taken at least 2 cm from the tumor margin, the adjacent lung showed no atypia. Sequenced by immunoSEQ multiplex PCR; TCRdb stores in-frame clones only, minus some. The top ten hold about a fifth of the sample, which has under 3,000 clones, roughly 26% seen once. This sample was taken from a study of T cells in localized non-small cell lung cancer. Study results and caveats: Tumor showed lower T cell clonality than uninvolved adjacent lung, where it was highest.

The CDR3 contains 13 residues. Trimming removed 6 bases from V and 4 bases from J, with 10 bases in between. In germline, CDR1 is MNHGY, CDR2 SAAAGT. The source of this sequence is a female donor with stage II lung adenocarcinoma. Sequencing was performed on normal lung tissue next to the tumor, taken before any cancer treatment. The chain joins TRBV6-8 to TRBJ2-1; D not resolved. The CDR3 loop is CASSLDRYNEQFF. Written as DNA, the CDR3 is TGTGCCAGCAGCCTGGACCGGTACAATGAGCAGTTCTTC.